The present T cell receptor (beta chain) was sequenced within a study of graft-versus-host responses after intestinal transplantation. The germline CDR1 and CDR2 sequences are SEHNR and FQNEAQ (reference sequence). The CDR3 is 12 amino acids. Trimming pared 3 bases from V and 7 bases from J, leaving 9 bases between. Worth noting for this clone: The antigen is not known.

Only in-frame clones appear in the TCRdb table, and some are missing; sequencing was by immunoSEQ multiplex PCR. The sample has 100,000 to 120,000 clones, around 93% seen once. The sequence was collected from a human donor who received an intestinal transplant. This specimen was unstimulated CD8+ T cells sorted from spleen or lymph node cells, taken before intestinal transplant. The chain recombines TRBV7-9 with TRBJ1-2, with D perhaps matching TRBD1 (5 bases). CDR3 region: CASSFYRSGYTF. CDR3 in DNA: TGTGCCAGCAGCTTTTACAGGAGTGGCTACACCTTC.